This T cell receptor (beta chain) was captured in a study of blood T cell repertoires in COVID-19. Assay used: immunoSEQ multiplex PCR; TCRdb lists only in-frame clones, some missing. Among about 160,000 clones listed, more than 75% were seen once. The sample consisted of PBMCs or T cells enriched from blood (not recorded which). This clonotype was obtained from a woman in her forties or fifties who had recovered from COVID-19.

The CDR3 DNA follows: TGTGCCAGCAGTGCAGACGTGACAGGCGAAGCTTTCTTT. Translating it yields CASSADVTGEAFF. This chain connects TRBV11-2 to TRBJ1-1, with a weak D call TRBD1 (6 bases). The germline V gene encodes CDR1 SGHAT and CDR2 FQNNGV. There are 13 residues in the CDR3. Trimming took 6 bases from V and 8 from J, leaving 16 bases between them.